The rows below give T cell receptor beta chains drawn from one sample of a study of blood T cell repertoires in COVID-19. The table came from immunoSEQ multiplex PCR; TCRdb's copy has only in-frame clones and leaves some out. The table records over 90,000 clones, 70% to 90% of them present only once. Sequencing used peripheral blood. The source of these receptors is an elderly man with acute or convalescent COVID-19. Each CDR3 is given with its conserved first and last residue. The D gene is left open where the match is weak. Clone sizes are given selectively: once, few, many, or a class where the clone is expanded.

clone size: NA
D gene: TRBD2
V gene: TRBV29-1
J gene: TRBJ2-3
CDR3 DNA: TGCAGCGTTGAGATGCGGCTAGCGGGACGCACAGATACGCAGTATTTT
CDR3 protein: CSVEMRLAGRTDTQYF

clone size: NA
D gene: NA
V gene: TRBV28
J gene: TRBJ2-5
CDR3 DNA: TGTGCCAGCAGTTTACTAGCTACAGGGCCTCAAGAGACCCAGTACTTC
CDR3 protein: CASSLLATGPQETQYF

clone size: NA
D gene: TRBD2
V gene: TRBV28
J gene: TRBJ2-5
CDR3 DNA: TGTGCCATCAACGGTGCGGGAGGGCTACGGGAGACCCAGTACTTC
CDR3 protein: CAINGAGGLRETQYF

clone size: NA
D gene: NA
V gene: TRBV28
J gene: TRBJ2-3
CDR3 DNA: TGTGCCAGCAGCCCCCAGTCAGCGCCCGTTGGAGATACGCAGTATTTT
CDR3 protein: CASSPQSAPVGDTQYF

clone size: NA
D gene: NA
V gene: TRBV24-1
J gene: TRBJ2-5
CDR3 DNA: TGTGCCACCAGTGATACGAGGACCCAGTACTTC
CDR3 protein: CATSDTRTQYF

clone size: once
D gene: TRBD1
V gene: TRBV11-1
J gene: TRBJ1-1
CDR3 DNA: TGTGCCAGCAGCTTCGGGCAGGGGGTCACTGAAGCTTTCTTT
CDR3 protein: CASSFGQGVTEAFF

clone size: NA
D gene: TRBD2
V gene: TRBV27
J gene: TRBJ2-3
CDR3 DNA: TGTGCCAGCAGGAGGTCCGCGGGAGGGCCAACAGATACGCAGTATTTT
CDR3 protein: CASRRSAGGPTDTQYF

clone size: NA
D gene: TRBD1
V gene: TRBV7-2
J gene: TRBJ1-1
CDR3 DNA: TGTGCCAGCAGCTTAGACAGGGGGCGTAGGACTGAAGCTTTCTTT
CDR3 protein: CASSLDRGRRTEAFF

clone size: NA
D gene: NA
V gene: TRBV12-3/TRBV12-4
J gene: TRBJ1-2
CDR3 DNA: TGTGCCAGCAGTTTCTCTGAGGAGCATGGCTACACCTTC
CDR3 protein: CASSFSEEHGYTF

clone size: NA
D gene: NA
V gene: TRBV7-9
J gene: TRBJ1-2
CDR3 DNA: TGTGCCAGCAGGATTACTCCGGGACACGACTATGGCTACACCTTC
CDR3 protein: CASRITPGHDYGYTF

clone size: NA
D gene: TRBD1
V gene: TRBV6-6
J gene: TRBJ1-2
CDR3 DNA: TGTGCCAGCAGTAGCTCCGGGACAGGGTCTGGCTACACCTTC
CDR3 protein: CASSSSGTGSGYTF

clone size: NA
D gene: TRBD2
V gene: TRBV5-1
J gene: TRBJ2-7
CDR3 DNA: TGCGCCAGCAGCTTGTCGGCGGGAGCCGGGTACGAGCAGTACTTC
CDR3 protein: CASSLSAGAGYEQYF

clone size: NA
D gene: TRBD1
V gene: TRBV4-3
J gene: TRBJ1-4
CDR3 DNA: TGCGCCAGCAGCCCGGGACAGGGGGCCGGAACTAATGAAAAACTGTTTTTT
CDR3 protein: CASSPGQGAGTNEKLFF

clone size: NA
D gene: TRBD2
V gene: TRBV5-1
J gene: TRBJ2-7
CDR3 DNA: TGCGCCAGCAGCTTGGAGGGTTTCGGGAGGTACGAGCAGTACTTC
CDR3 protein: CASSLEGFGRYEQYF

clone size: NA
D gene: NA
V gene: TRBV5-4
J gene: TRBJ1-2
CDR3 DNA: TGTGCCAGCAGCTTGTTGGGGGGAGCTAACTATGGCTACACCTTC
CDR3 protein: CASSLLGGANYGYTF

clone size: NA
D gene: TRBD1
V gene: TRBV19
J gene: TRBJ2-5
CDR3 DNA: TGTGCCAGCTCCGGGACAGCCCAAGAGACCCAGTACTTC
CDR3 protein: CASSGTAQETQYF